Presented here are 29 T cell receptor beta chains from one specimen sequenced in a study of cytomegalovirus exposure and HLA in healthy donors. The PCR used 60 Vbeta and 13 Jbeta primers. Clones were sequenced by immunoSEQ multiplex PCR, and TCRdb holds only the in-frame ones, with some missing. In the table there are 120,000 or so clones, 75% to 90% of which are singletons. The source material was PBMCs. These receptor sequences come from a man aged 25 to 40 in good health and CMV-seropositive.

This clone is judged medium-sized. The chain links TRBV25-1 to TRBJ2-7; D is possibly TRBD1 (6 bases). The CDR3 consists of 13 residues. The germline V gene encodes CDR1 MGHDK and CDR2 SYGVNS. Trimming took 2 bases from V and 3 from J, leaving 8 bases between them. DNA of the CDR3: TGTGCCAGCAGTGAACAGGGGTTCTACGAGCAGTACTTC. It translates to CASSEQGFYEQYF.

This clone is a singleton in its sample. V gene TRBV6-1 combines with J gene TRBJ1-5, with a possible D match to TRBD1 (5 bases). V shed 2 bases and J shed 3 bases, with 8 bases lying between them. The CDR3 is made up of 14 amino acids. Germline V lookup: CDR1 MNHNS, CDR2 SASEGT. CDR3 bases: TGTGCCAGCAGTGAATCAGGGCCCAATCAGCCCCAGCATTTT. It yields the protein CASSESGPNQPQHF.

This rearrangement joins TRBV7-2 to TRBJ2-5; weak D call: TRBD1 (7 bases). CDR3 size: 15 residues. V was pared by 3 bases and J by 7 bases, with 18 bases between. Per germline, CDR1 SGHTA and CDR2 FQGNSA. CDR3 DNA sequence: TGTGCCAGCAGCTTCCGTTTCGGAGGGGGCAGGACCCAGTACTTC. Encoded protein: CASSFRFGGGRTQYF.

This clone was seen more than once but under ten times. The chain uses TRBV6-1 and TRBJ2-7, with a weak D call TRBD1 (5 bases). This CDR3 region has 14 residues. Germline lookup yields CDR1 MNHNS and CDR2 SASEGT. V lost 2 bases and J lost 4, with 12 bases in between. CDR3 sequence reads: CASSEWAGLYEQYF. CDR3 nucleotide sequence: TGTGCCAGCAGTGAATGGGCAGGGTTGTACGAGCAGTACTTC.

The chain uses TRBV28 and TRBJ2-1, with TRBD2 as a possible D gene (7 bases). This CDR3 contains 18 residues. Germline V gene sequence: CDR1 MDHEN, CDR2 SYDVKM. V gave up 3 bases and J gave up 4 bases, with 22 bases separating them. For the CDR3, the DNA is TGTGCCAGCAGTTTGGGTCTCGTGGGGGGGCCTTTGTACAATGAGCAGTTCTTC. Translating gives CASSLGLVGGPLYNEQFF.

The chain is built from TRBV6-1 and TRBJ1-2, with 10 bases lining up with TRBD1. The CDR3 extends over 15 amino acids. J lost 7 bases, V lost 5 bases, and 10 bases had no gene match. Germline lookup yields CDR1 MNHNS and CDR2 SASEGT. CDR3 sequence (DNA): TGTGCCAGCAGTCGAACCGGGACAGGGGTTGCTGGCTACACCTTC. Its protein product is CASSRTGTGVAGYTF.

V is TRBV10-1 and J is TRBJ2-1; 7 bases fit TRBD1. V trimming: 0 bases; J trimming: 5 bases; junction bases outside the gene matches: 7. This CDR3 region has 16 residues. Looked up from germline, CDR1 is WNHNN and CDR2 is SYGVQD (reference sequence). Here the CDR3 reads CASSESYGTANNEQFF. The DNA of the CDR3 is TGCGCCAGCAGTGAGTCGTACGGGACAGCCAACAATGAGCAGTTCTTC.

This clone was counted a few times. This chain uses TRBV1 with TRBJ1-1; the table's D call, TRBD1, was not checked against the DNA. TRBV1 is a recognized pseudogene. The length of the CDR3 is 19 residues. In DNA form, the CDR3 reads TGCACCAGCAGCGTTCCGGACGGGGACAATTGCTCAGGGGACACTGAAGCTTTCTTT. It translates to CTSSVPDGDNCSGDTEAFF.

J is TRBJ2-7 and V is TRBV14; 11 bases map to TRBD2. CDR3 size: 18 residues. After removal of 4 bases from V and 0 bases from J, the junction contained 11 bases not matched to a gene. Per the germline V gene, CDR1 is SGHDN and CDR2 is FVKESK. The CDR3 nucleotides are TGTGCCAGCAGCCCTTCGAGGGCTAGCGGGGGGACCTCCTACGAGCAGTACTTC. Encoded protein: CASSPSRASGGTSYEQYF.

CDR3 sequence reads: CASSARGGYYGYTF. The CDR3 bases are TGTGCCAGCAGTGCGCGGGGGGGATACTATGGCTACACCTTC. The chain uses TRBV28 and TRBJ1-2; possibly TRBD1 for D (5 bases). This CDR3 spans 14 amino acids. The germline gives CDR1 MDHEN, CDR2 SYDVKM. V shed 5 bases and J shed 3 bases, with 13 bases lying between them.

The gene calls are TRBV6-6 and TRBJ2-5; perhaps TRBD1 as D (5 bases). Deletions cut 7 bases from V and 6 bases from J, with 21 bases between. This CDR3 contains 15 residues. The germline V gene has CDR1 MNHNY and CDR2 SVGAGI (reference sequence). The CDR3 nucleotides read TGTGCCAGCACCACAAACCTAAGAGCAGGGCAGACCCAGTACTTC. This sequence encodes CASTTNLRAGQTQYF.

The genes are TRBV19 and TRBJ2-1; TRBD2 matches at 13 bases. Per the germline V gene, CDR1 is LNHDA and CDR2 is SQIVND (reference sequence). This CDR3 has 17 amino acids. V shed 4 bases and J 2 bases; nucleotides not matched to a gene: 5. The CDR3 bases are TGTGCCAGTAGTACCCGGACTAGCGGGGGTCCCTACAATGAGCAGTTCTTC. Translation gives CASSTRTSGGPYNEQFF. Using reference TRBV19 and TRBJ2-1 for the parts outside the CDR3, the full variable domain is DGGITQSPKYLFRKEGQNVTLSCEQNLNHDAMYWYRQDPGQGLRLIYYSQIVNDFQKGDIAEGYSVSREKKESFPLTVTSAQKNPTAFYLCASSTRTSGGPYNEQFFGPGTRLTVL.

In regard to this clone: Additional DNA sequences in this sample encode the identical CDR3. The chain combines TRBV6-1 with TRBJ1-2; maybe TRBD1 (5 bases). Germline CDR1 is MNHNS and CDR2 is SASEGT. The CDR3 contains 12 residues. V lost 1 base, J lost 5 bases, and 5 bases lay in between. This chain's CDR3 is CASSEGQYGYTF. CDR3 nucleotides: TGTGCCAGCAGTGAAGGACAGTATGGCTACACCTTC.

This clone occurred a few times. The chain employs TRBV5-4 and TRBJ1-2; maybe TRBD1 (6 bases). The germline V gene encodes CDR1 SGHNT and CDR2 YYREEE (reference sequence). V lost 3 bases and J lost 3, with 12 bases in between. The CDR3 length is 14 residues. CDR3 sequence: CASSSDPGDYGYTF. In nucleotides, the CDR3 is TGTGCCAGCAGCTCCGACCCAGGGGACTATGGCTACACCTTC.

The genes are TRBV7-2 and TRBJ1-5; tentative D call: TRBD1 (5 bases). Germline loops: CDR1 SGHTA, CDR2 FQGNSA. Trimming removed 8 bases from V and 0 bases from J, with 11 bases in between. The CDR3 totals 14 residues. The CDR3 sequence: CASGTSASNQPQHF. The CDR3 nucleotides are TGTGCCAGCGGGACTTCCGCTAGCAATCAGCCCCAGCATTTT. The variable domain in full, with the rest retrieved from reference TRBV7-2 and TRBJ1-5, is GAGVSQSPSNKVTEKGKDVELRCDPISGHTALYWYRQSLGQGLEFLIYFQGNSAPDKSGLPSDRFSAERTGGSVSTLTIQRTQQEDSAVYLCASGTSASNQPQHFGDGTRLSIL.

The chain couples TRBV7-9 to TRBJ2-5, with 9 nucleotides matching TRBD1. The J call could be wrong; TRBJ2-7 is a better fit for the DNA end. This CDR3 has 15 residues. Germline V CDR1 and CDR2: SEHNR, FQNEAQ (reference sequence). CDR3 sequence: CASSSNGQGRYEQYF. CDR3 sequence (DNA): TGTGCCAGCAGCTCCAATGGACAGGGGCGGTACGAGCAGTACTTC.

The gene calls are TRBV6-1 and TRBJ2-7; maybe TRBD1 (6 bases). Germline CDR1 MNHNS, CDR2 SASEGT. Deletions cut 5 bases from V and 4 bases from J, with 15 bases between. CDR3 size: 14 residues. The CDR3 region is CASSLRDTSYEQYF. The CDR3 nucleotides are TGTGCCAGCAGTCTTCGGGACACCTCATACGAGCAGTACTTC.

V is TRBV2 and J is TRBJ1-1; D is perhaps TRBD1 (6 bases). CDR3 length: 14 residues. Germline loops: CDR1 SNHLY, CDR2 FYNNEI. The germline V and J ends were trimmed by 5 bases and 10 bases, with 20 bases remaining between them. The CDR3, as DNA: TGTGCCAGCAGTCCAGTGGCGGGGGGCGGAAGAGCTTTCTTT. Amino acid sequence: CASSPVAGGGRAFF.

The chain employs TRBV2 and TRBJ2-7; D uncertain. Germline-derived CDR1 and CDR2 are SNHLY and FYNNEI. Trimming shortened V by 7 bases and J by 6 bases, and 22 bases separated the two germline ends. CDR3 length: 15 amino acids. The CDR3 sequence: CASTLLGLMVSEQYF. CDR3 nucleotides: TGTGCCAGCACTCTCCTCGGTCTCATGGTCTCCGAGCAGTACTTC.

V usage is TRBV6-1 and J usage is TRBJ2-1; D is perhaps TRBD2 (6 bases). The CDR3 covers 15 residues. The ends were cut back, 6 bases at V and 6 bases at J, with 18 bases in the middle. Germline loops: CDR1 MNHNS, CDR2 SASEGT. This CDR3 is CASRDPGSMGNEQFF. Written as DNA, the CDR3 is TGTGCCAGCAGGGATCCCGGGAGCATGGGCAATGAGCAGTTCTTC.

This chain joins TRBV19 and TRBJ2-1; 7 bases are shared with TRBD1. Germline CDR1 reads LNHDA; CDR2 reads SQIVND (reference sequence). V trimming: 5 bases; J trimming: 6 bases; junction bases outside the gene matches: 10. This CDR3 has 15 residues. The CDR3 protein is CASSVWTGGGNEQFF. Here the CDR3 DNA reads TGTGCCAGTAGTGTTTGGACAGGCGGAGGCAATGAGCAGTTCTTC.

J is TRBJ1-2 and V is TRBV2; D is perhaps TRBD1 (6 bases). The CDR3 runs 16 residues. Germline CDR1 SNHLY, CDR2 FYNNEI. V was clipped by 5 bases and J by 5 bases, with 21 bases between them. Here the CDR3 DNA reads TGTGCCAGCAGTTCCCAGGGAACAGGGTCTAGGTATGGCTACACCTTC. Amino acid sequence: CASSSQGTGSRYGYTF.

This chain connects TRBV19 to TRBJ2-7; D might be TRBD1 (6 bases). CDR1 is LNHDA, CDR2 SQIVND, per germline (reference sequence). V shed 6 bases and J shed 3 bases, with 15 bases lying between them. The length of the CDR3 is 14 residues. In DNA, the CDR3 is TGTGCCAGTAGCTCCGGGACAATAGGCTACGAGCAGTACTTC. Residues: CASSSGTIGYEQYF.

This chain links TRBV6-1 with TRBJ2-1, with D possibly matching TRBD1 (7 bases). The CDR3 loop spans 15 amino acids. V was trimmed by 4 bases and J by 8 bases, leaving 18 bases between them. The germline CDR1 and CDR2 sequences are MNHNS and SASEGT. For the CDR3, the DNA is TGTGCCAGCAGTGTTTTCGGAGGGGGCCGCTATGAGCAGTTCTTC. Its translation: CASSVFGGGRYEQFF.

The CDR3 region is CASSFWEEANYGYTF. In DNA, the CDR3 is TGTGCCAGCAGCTTTTGGGAGGAAGCCAACTATGGCTACACCTTC. J is TRBJ1-2 and V is TRBV7-9; no firm D call. The CDR3 loop spans 15 amino acids. Germline V gene sequence: CDR1 SEHNR, CDR2 FQNEAQ (reference sequence). V lost 3 bases and J 2 bases, leaving 13 bases between the germline ends.

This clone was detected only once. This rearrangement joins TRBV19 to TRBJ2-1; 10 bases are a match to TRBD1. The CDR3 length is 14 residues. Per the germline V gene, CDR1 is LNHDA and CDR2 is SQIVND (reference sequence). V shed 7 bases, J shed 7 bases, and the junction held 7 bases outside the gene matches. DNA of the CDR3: TGTGCCAGTAATCCGGGACAGGGGTTAAATGAGCAGTTCTTC. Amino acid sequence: CASNPGQGLNEQFF.

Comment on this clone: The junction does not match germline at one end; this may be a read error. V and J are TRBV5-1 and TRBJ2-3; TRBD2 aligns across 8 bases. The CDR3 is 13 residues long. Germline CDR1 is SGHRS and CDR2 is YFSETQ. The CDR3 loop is CASGLAGRNTQYF. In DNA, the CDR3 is TGCGCCAGCGGCTTAGCGGGGAGAAATACGCAGTATTTT.

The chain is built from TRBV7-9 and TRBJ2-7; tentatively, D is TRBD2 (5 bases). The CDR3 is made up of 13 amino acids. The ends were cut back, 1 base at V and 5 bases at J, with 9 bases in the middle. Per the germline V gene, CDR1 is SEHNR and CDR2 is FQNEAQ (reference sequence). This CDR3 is CASSLELGDEQYF. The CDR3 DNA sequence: TGTGCCAGCAGCTTAGAGCTCGGGGACGAGCAGTACTTC.

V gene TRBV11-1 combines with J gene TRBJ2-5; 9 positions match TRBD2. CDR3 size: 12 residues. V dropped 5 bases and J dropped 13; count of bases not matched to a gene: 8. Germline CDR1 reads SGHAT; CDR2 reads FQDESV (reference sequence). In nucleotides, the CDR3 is TGTGCCAGCAGCCCGGGACTAGCCTCCCTGTACTTC. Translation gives CASSPGLASLYF.